Following are 22 T cell receptor beta chains from one sample sequenced in a study of cytomegalovirus exposure and HLA in healthy donors. Profiling relied on immunoSEQ multiplex PCR, and the TCRdb table lists in-frame clones only, not all of them. In the table there are some 71,000 clones, about 94% of which are singletons. Sequencing was carried out using PBMCs. These TCRs come from a woman younger than 35 in good health and CMV-seronegative.

The chain combines TRBV10-3 with TRBJ2-7; D uncertain. The germline gives CDR1 ENHRY, CDR2 SYGVKD. The length of the CDR3 is 13 residues. V gave up 6 bases and J gave up 6 bases, with 15 bases separating them. The CDR3, as DNA: TGTGCCATCAGAGCCCCCGACGGGTCCGAGCAGTACTTC. It yields the protein CAIRAPDGSEQYF.

The chain uses TRBV28 and TRBJ2-7; 10 bases agree with TRBD1. This CDR3 spans 16 amino acids. J gave up 1 base and V 5 bases, and 8 bases lay outside the gene matches. Germline V gene data show CDR1 as MDHEN and CDR2 as SYDVKM. The CDR3, as DNA: TGTGCCAGCAGTCGGGAACGGGACAGGGGATCCTACGAGCAGTACTTC. This encodes CASSRERDRGSYEQYF. Combining the CDR3 with reference TRBV28 and TRBJ2-7 gives the whole variable domain DVKVTQSSRYLVKRTGEKVFLECVQDMDHENMFWYRQDPGLGLRLIYFSYDVKMKEKGDIPEGYSVSREKKERFSLILESASTNQTSMYLCASSRERDRGSYEQYFGPGTRLTVT.

CDR3 sequence (DNA): TGTGCCAGCAGCCTAGCGGGGGGGGTAGAGACCCAGTACTTC. Translation: CASSLAGGVETQYF. The chain is built from TRBV6-5 and TRBJ2-5; 12 bases align to TRBD2. Germline CDR1 is MNHEY and CDR2 is SVGAGI. V shed 6 bases, J shed 4 bases, and the junction held 3 bases outside the gene matches. The CDR3 is made up of 14 amino acids.

V and J are TRBV9 and TRBJ2-7, with D possibly matching TRBD2 (6 bases). There are 15 residues in the CDR3. V lost 3 bases, J lost 2 bases, and 15 bases lay in between. Per germline, CDR1 SGDLS and CDR2 YYNGEE. CDR3 DNA sequence: TGTGCCAGCAGCGCAAGGGTCGGGAGTACCTACGAGCAGTACTTC. Its protein is CASSARVGSTYEQYF.

The chain links TRBV6-1 to TRBJ1-6; unclear D gene. V was shortened by 8 bases and J by 2 bases, with 7 bases between the two germline ends. The CDR3 is 13 residues long. CDR1 is MNHNS, CDR2 SASEGT, per germline. The CDR3 bases are TGTGCCAGCCACAATACCTATAATTCACCCCTCCACTTT. Its translation is CASHNTYNSPLHF.

This clone was observed a single time. The chain carries TRBV7-2 and TRBJ1-2, with 7 bases lining up with TRBD1. In germline, CDR1 is SGHTA, CDR2 FQGNSA. The CDR3 sequence is 13 residues long. The trim removed 4 bases at V and 3 bases at J, leaving 2 bases unmatched. The CDR3 DNA sequence: TGTGCCAGCAGCTGGGACAGAGACTATGGCTACACCTTC. Its translation: CASSWDRDYGYTF.

V gene TRBV30 combines with J gene TRBJ2-7; 9 bases are shared with TRBD2. The CDR3 is made up of 13 amino acids. The J segment lost 2 bases and the V segment lost 6 bases, leaving 5 bases of the junction unmatched. CDR1 GTSNPN and CDR2 SVGIG come from the germline V gene (reference sequence). CDR3 residues: CACGTSQTYEQYF. CDR3 sequence (DNA): TGTGCCTGCGGGACTAGCCAAACCTACGAGCAGTACTTC.

This chain joins TRBV28 and TRBJ2-7, with D perhaps matching TRBD2 (6 bases). CDR1 is MDHEN, CDR2 SYDVKM, per germline. The CDR3 extends over 14 amino acids. V dropped 1 base and J dropped 3 bases, with 10 bases sitting between them. CDR3 amino acids: CASSLLAGFYEQYF. Here the CDR3 DNA reads TGTGCCAGCAGTTTATTGGCGGGATTCTACGAGCAGTACTTC.

The V call is TRBV6-1, the J call TRBJ1-3, with TRBD1 matching over 8 bases. The CDR3 is made up of 15 amino acids. Germline V gene data show CDR1 as MNHNS and CDR2 as SASEGT. The junction had 4 bases not matched to a gene; V was cut back by 3 bases and J by 3 bases. The CDR3 nucleotides are TGTGCCAGCAGTGAGCAGGACAGGGTTGGAAACACCATATATTTT. Amino acid sequence: CASSEQDRVGNTIYF.

The chain is built from TRBV20-1 and TRBJ2-7; D possibly corresponds to TRBD1 (5 bases). V lost 6 bases and J 3 bases, leaving 9 bases between the germline ends. The CDR3 covers 11 residues. Germline V CDR1 and CDR2: DFQATT, SNEGSKA (reference sequence). For the CDR3, the DNA is TGCAGTGCAAGGGGCTTCTACGAGCAGTACTTC. Encoded protein: CSARGFYEQYF.

This rearrangement joins TRBV4-3 to TRBJ1-1, with a weak D call TRBD1 (6 bases). CDR3 length equals 16 residues. Trimming cost V 1 base and J 6 bases, with 18 bases left between them. From germline, CDR1 is LGHNA and CDR2 YSLEER. The chain's CDR3 is CASSQVSYRDRPEAFF. Here the CDR3 DNA reads TGCGCCAGCAGCCAAGTTTCTTACAGGGATCGGCCTGAAGCTTTCTTT.

V and J are TRBV9 and TRBJ1-1; D is ambiguous. This CDR3 contains 13 residues. The V and J ends lost 3 bases and 5 bases respectively, with 11 bases between them. Per germline, CDR1 SGDLS and CDR2 YYNGEE. Here the CDR3 DNA reads TGTGCCAGCAGCGGACCTTACAGTACTGAAGCTTTCTTT. Amino acids: CASSGPYSTEAFF.

V and J are TRBV28 and TRBJ1-2; D call uncertain. The ends were cut back, 4 bases at V and 7 bases at J, with 22 bases in the middle. This CDR3 has 16 residues. Germline V gives CDR1 MDHEN, CDR2 SYDVKM. CDR3 DNA: TGTGCCAGCAGTTCCCCGACGGATCTATCAACGGGTGGCTACACCTTC. The encoded protein is CASSSPTDLSTGGYTF.

The rearrangement joins TRBV6-5 to TRBJ1-1, with D unresolved. Germline assignment: CDR1 MNHEY and CDR2 SVGAGI. The CDR3 sequence is 14 residues long. V was shortened by 0 bases and J by 4 bases, with 9 bases between the two germline ends. For the CDR3, the DNA is TGTGCCAGCAGTTACTCATCCGGGGTCACTGAAGCTTTCTTT. Translation: CASSYSSGVTEAFF.

The sample holds one count of this clone. J is TRBJ2-1 and V is TRBV13, with 7 positions matching TRBD2. The germline CDR1 and CDR2 sequences are PRHDT and FYEKMQ (reference sequence). The CDR3 sequence is 14 residues long. V was clipped by 4 bases and J by 6 bases; unmatched bases: 6. CDR3 bases: TGTGCCAGCAGCTCCATTCAGCGGGGCAATGAGCAGTTCTTC. Translated, it gives CASSSIQRGNEQFF.

The J gene is TRBJ2-7, the V gene TRBV28; D not certain. Trimming removed 5 bases at V and 0 bases at J, with 11 bases between. Germline loops: CDR1 MDHEN, CDR2 SYDVKM. The CDR3 consists of 14 residues. The CDR3 DNA is TGTGCCAGCAGTATAGACTCGAGCTCCTACGAGCAGTACTTC. The encoded protein is CASSIDSSSYEQYF. The full variable domain, in which reference TRBV28 and TRBJ2-7 provide the parts outside the CDR3, is DVKVTQSSRYLVKRTGEKVFLECVQDMDHENMFWYRQDPGLGLRLIYFSYDVKMKEKGDIPEGYSVSREKKERFSLILESASTNQTSMYLCASSIDSSSYEQYFGPGTRLTVT.

For the CDR3, the DNA is TGTGCCAGCAGCCCGACAGGGTGGCAAGAGACCCAGTACTTC. Protein sequence: CASSPTGWQETQYF. The chain employs TRBV27 and TRBJ2-5, with 7 positions matching TRBD1. V was clipped by 6 bases and J by 2 bases; unmatched bases: 6. The germline CDR1 and CDR2 sequences are MNHEY and SMNVEV (reference sequence). The CDR3 consists of 14 residues.

V gene TRBV28 combines with J gene TRBJ2-6, with a possible D match to TRBD2 (6 bases). Germline V gives CDR1 MDHEN, CDR2 SYDVKM. This CDR3 has 15 amino acids. The V end lost 7 bases, the J end lost 2 bases, and 12 bases lay between the germline ends. The CDR3 sequence is CASTSGGTGANVLTF. DNA for the CDR3: TGTGCCAGCACCTCCGGGGGAACTGGGGCCAACGTCCTGACTTTC.

This chain links TRBV6-1 with TRBJ2-7; 15 nucleotides line up with TRBD2. Unmatched junction bases numbered 5, after V lost 3 bases and J lost 8 bases. This CDR3 spans 15 amino acids. Germline loops: CDR1 MNHNS, CDR2 SASEGT. CDR3 nucleotide sequence: TGTGCCAGCAGTGATGGACTAGCGGGAGGGCCCAAGCAGTACTTC. Translating gives CASSDGLAGGPKQYF.

The chain carries TRBV10-2 and TRBJ2-2; 8 positions agree with TRBD1. Per germline, CDR1 WSHSY and CDR2 SAAADI. V lost 8 bases to trimming and J lost 3 bases; unmatched junction nucleotides: 11. The CDR3 contains 16 residues. The CDR3 DNA reads as TGCGCCAGCTTCCTAAGGGCACAGGGGGACACCGGGGAGCTGTTTTTT. It is translated as CASFLRAQGDTGELFF.

The V and J genes are TRBV15 and TRBJ2-3, with 8 positions matching TRBD1. This CDR3 region has 15 residues. Germline V gene sequence: CDR1 LNHNV, CDR2 YYDKDF (reference sequence). J lost 3 bases, V lost 6 bases, and 8 bases had no gene match. The CDR3 here is CATRTTGEVTDTQYF. The CDR3 nucleotides read TGTGCCACCAGAACGACAGGGGAGGTGACAGATACGCAGTATTTT.

The chain links TRBV5-4 to TRBJ1-1; 7 bases agree with TRBD1. The junction had 7 bases not matched to a gene; V was cut back by 6 bases and J by 5 bases. CDR3 length equals 13 residues. The germline gives CDR1 SGHNT, CDR2 YYREEE (reference sequence). The CDR3: CASTQQGKTEAFF. CDR3 nucleotides: TGTGCCAGCACCCAACAGGGGAAGACTGAAGCTTTCTTT.